The rows below give T cell receptor beta chains drawn from one sample of a study of T-cell reconstitution after alpha-beta-depleted transplantation in children. TCRdb reprocessed the PCR reads with MiXCR, giving one entry per CDR3 protein. The repertoire holds fewer than 400,000 distinct CDR3 sequences, with approximately 20% as singletons. The sample in question was PBMCs, mostly from graft donor cells, obtained 180 days after TCRalphabeta/CD19-depleted stem cell transplant. The receptor set was obtained from a male patient under 18 who had a stem cell transplant for acute lymphoblastic leukemia, so the T cells may come from the graft donor. CDR3s include the opening cysteine and the closing phenylalanine or tryptophan. D genes are given only for firm matches. Part of the rows lack a size; the others show once, few, many or a class for expanded clones.

.,TRBV5-1,10,TRBJ2-7,few,CARTQDEQYF,TGCGCCAGGACACAGGACGAGCAGTACTTC
TRBD2,TRBV7-9,14,TRBJ2-1,.,CASSLRREIGEQFF,TGTGCCAGCAGCTTAAGGCGGGAGATTGGTGAGCAGTTCTTC
.,TRBV29-1,11,TRBJ1-2,.,CSVETFEGYTF,TGCAGCGTTGAAACCTTCGAGGGCTACACCTTC
.,TRBV5-1,16,TRBJ2-3,.,CASSSVRGGFTDTQYF,TGCGCCAGCAGTTCCGTAAGGGGCGGCTTCACAGATACGCAGTATTTT
.,TRBV30,13,TRBJ1-1,once,CAWSLQHGTEAFF,TGTGCCTGGAGCCTTCAACACGGCACTGAAGCTTTCTTT
.,TRBV29-1,12,TRBJ2-7,many,CSVYGPYYEQYF,TGCAGCGTCTACGGCCCGTACTACGAGCAGTACTTC
TRBD2,TRBV13,15,TRBJ2-7,.,CASSPPYGRAYEQYF,TGTGCCAGCAGCCCTCCCTACGGGAGGGCTTACGAGCAGTACTTC
.,TRBV12-3/TRBV12-4,16,TRBJ1-2,few,CASSLHGGPSLGGYTF,TGTGCCAGCAGTTTACATGGAGGTCCCTCCCTGGGGGGCTACACCTTC
.,TRBV18,13,TRBJ1-2,few,CASSQRQNYGYTF,TGTGCCAGCTCACAACGACAGAACTATGGCTACACCTTC
.,TRBV21-1,18,TRBJ1-2,.,CASSKGGQGALLGYGYTF,TGTGCCAGCAGCAAAGGGGGACAGGGGGCCCTTCTCGGCTATGGCTACACCTTC
.,TRBV28,14,TRBJ2-7,.,CASSLSGDTYEQYF,TGTGCCAGCAGTTTATCCGGGGATACCTACGAGCAGTACTTC
TRBD1,TRBV29-1,14,TRBJ1-2,few,CSVEGQTGYYGYTF,TGCAGCGTTGAAGGCCAGACAGGGTACTATGGCTACACCTTC
.,TRBV5-1,14,TRBJ1-1,few,CASTPVSRETEAFF,TGCGCCAGCACCCCGGTCTCTCGCGAAACTGAAGCTTTCTTT
.,TRBV7-9,13,TRBJ1-4,few,CASSLALRPELFF,TGTGCCAGCAGCTTAGCCCTCCGTCCGGAACTGTTTTTT
.,TRBV4-1,15,TRBJ2-5,few,CASSQDPGAVETQYF,TGCGCCAGCAGCCAAGATCCGGGAGCGGTAGAGACCCAGTACTTC
.,TRBV7-9,12,TRBJ2-7,.,CASTKTGYEQYF,TGTGCCAGCACCAAGACAGGATACGAGCAGTACTTC
TRBD2,TRBV20-1,16,TRBJ2-1,few,CSAPRGSGTAYNEQFF,TGCAGTGCTCCCCGGGGAAGCGGGACCGCCTACAATGAGCAGTTCTTC
.,TRBV19,15,TRBJ1-1,once,CASSMLLGTATEAFF,TGTGCCAGTAGTATGCTGCTCGGGACGGCCACTGAAGCTTTCTTT
.,TRBV12-3/TRBV12-4,14,TRBJ1-4,.,CASRRDPSNEKLFF,TGTGCCAGCCGTCGGGACCCCTCCAATGAAAAACTGTTTTTT
.,TRBV12-3/TRBV12-4,13,TRBJ2-1,few,CASSLIGTNEQFF,TGTGCCAGCAGTTTAATAGGGACAAACGAGCAGTTCTTC
TRBD1,TRBV15,16,TRBJ2-7,.,CATSRPRPTGVDEQYF,TGTGCCACCAGCAGACCCCGACCGACAGGGGTGGACGAGCAGTACTTC
.,TRBV18,16,TRBJ2-1,.,CASSPRGGMANNEQFF,TGTGCCAGCTCACCACGGGGAGGAATGGCGAACAATGAGCAGTTCTTC
TRBD1,TRBV20-1,14,TRBJ2-7,.,CSAITGQSSYEQYF,TGCAGTGCTATTACGGGACAGAGCTCCTACGAGCAGTACTTC
.,TRBV6-1,15,TRBJ1-4,.,CASSTQGIGFEKLFF,TGTGCCAGCAGTACCCAGGGAATCGGGTTCGAAAAACTGTTTTTT
.,TRBV6-1,15,TRBJ2-1,few,CASSGSWGRKGEQFF,TGTGCCAGCAGTGGGTCGTGGGGGCGCAAGGGTGAGCAGTTCTTC
TRBD2,TRBV27,14,TRBJ2-3,.,CASSLLPGLHTQYF,TGTGCCAGCAGTTTATTACCGGGACTACACACGCAGTATTTT
TRBD2,TRBV7-9,16,TRBJ2-1,.,CASSLLETSMVDEQFF,TGTGCCAGCAGCCTGCTTGAGACTAGCATGGTGGATGAGCAGTTCTTC
TRBD2,TRBV27,13,TRBJ2-3,.,CASSFVAGGEEYF,TGTGCCAGCAGTTTCGTAGCGGGAGGTGAAGAATATTTT
TRBD2,TRBV4-1,19,TRBJ2-4,few,CASSQDFLRGRVAKNIQYF,TGCGCCAGCAGCCAAGACTTTCTACGGGGGAGGGTTGCCAAAAACATTCAGTACTTC
.,TRBV29-1,15,TRBJ2-6,many,CSARDPGDGANVLTF,TGCAGCGCCCGGGACCCCGGGGATGGGGCCAACGTCCTGACTTTC
TRBD2,TRBV6-1,14,TRBJ2-1,.,CASRQGLGYNEQFF,TGTGCCAGCAGACAGGGACTAGGATACAATGAGCAGTTCTTC
TRBD2,TRBV20-1,12,TRBJ2-1,.,CRIAGGHNEQFF,TGCAGGATAGCGGGAGGTCATAATGAGCAGTTCTTC
TRBD2,TRBV4-1,15,TRBJ2-5,once,CASSLAGGWQETQYF,TGCGCCAGCAGCTTGGCGGGAGGGTGGCAAGAGACCCAGTACTTC
.,TRBV10-3,15,TRBJ2-3,.,CAISTGYSSTDTQYF,TGTGCCATCAGCACAGGGTACTCTAGCACAGATACGCAGTATTTT
.,TRBV27,15,TRBJ2-3,.,CASSQTRASTDTQYF,TGTGCCAGCAGTCAAACTAGGGCTAGCACAGATACGCAGTATTTT
.,TRBV25-1,16,TRBJ2-2,.,CASSPRLKGLTGELFF,TGTGCCAGCTCGCCCCGCCTGAAGGGGTTGACCGGGGAGCTGTTTTTT
.,TRBV3-1,13,TRBJ2-7,few,CASSPRQAYEQYF,TGTGCCAGCAGCCCGAGACAGGCCTACGAGCAGTACTTC
.,TRBV7-9,14,TRBJ2-7,.,CASSLGLFSGEQYF,TGTGCCAGCAGCTTAGGCCTTTTTAGCGGCGAGCAGTACTTC
TRBD1,TRBV12-3/TRBV12-4,16,TRBJ1-2,.,CASSLAPTGGAYGYTF,TGTGCCAGCAGTTTAGCCCCGACAGGGGGCGCGTATGGCTACACCTTC
TRBD1,TRBV4-1,14,TRBJ2-7,few,CASSPLVRGHEQYF,TGCGCCAGCAGCCCACTAGTGAGGGGGCACGAGCAGTACTTC
.,TRBV18,17,TRBJ2-1,.,CASSPYEVAVSYNEQFF,TGTGCCAGCTCACCCTACGAGGTAGCGGTTTCCTACAATGAGCAGTTCTTC
.,TRBV25-1,13,TRBJ2-1,few,CASSEMSDGEQFF,TGTGCCAGCAGTGAAATGAGCGATGGAGAGCAGTTCTTC